These 22 T cell receptor beta chains share one sample of origin, sequenced in a study of blood T cell repertoires in COVID-19. Libraries were prepared by immunoSEQ multiplex PCR; TCRdb keeps only in-frame clonotypes and omits some of them. The repertoire holds about 100,000 clones, with 90% as singletons. The sequenced material came from peripheral blood. The receptors originated from a man aged 50 to 60 with acute or convalescent COVID-19.

This chain uses TRBV29-1 with TRBJ1-1; no clear D. This CDR3 is built from 14 residues. Trimming shortened V by 3 bases and J by 5 bases, and 16 bases separated the two germline ends. CDR1 and CDR2 (germline): SQVTM, ANQGSEA. The CDR3 DNA sequence: TGCAGCGTTGACCCGAAAGGAGTTAGGACTGAAGCTTTCTTT. Translated: CSVDPKGVRTEAFF.

This chain joins TRBV5-4 and TRBJ2-5; TRBD2 agrees at 7 bases. Germline CDR1 SGHNT, CDR2 YYREEE (reference sequence). This CDR3 spans 14 amino acids. V was pared by 4 bases and J by 2 bases, with 5 bases of the junction left unmatched. The CDR3 coding sequence is TGTGCCAGCAGCCCCGGGACTATACAAGAGACCCAGTACTTC. Translating it yields CASSPGTIQETQYF.

CDR3 loop: CASSAAQGIGYGYTF. CDR3 nucleotides: TGTGCCAGTAGTGCAGCACAGGGCATTGGGTATGGCTACACCTTC. This chain uses TRBV19 with TRBJ1-2, with TRBD1 as a possible D gene (6 bases). Germline lookup yields CDR1 LNHDA and CDR2 SQIVND (reference sequence). V lost 5 bases, J lost 5 bases, and 18 bases lay in between. CDR3 length: 15 residues.

This chain uses TRBV5-4 with TRBJ2-1, with D possibly being TRBD2 (6 bases). Per the germline V gene, CDR1 is SGHNT and CDR2 is YYREEE (reference sequence). Trimming took 3 bases from V and 8 from J, leaving 9 bases between them. The CDR3 has 12 residues. The CDR3 region has the DNA TGTGCCAGCAGCTCCCCTAGCGATGAGCAGTTCTTC. Translated, it gives CASSSPSDEQFF.

The chain recombines TRBV3-1 (or the pseudogene TRBV3-2) with TRBJ2-5, with D tentatively TRBD2 (5 bases). The CDR3 is 14 amino acids. V was trimmed by 6 bases and J by 5 bases, leaving 16 bases between them. Germline assignment: CDR1 LGHDT and CDR2 YNNKEL (reference sequence). CDR3 nucleotides: TGTGCCAGCAGTACGCCAGGAGGATTGGAGACCCAGTACTTC. This gives the protein CASSTPGGLETQYF.

The chain has TRBV6-5 and TRBJ2-5, with TRBD2 matching 11 bases. V was clipped by 10 bases and J by 5 bases; unmatched bases: 6. Germline CDR1 and CDR2: MNHEY and SVGAGI. This CDR3 is 13 amino acids long. CDR3 region: CATTSGSWETQYF. CDR3 sequence (DNA): TGTGCCACCACTAGCGGGAGCTGGGAGACCCAGTACTTC.

V usage is TRBV5-1 and J usage is TRBJ2-3, with TRBD2 as a possible D gene (5 bases). V was pared by 2 bases and J by 2 bases, with 9 bases between. The CDR3 covers 14 residues. Germline V gene lookup returns CDR1 SGHRS and CDR2 YFSETQ. CDR3 nucleotide sequence: TGCGCCAGCAGCTTTGGAGGTTACACAGATACGCAGTATTTT. Residues: CASSFGGYTDTQYF.

The chain has TRBV7-9 and TRBJ1-4, with TRBD1 identical over 7 bases. The CDR3 extends over 14 amino acids. Germline CDR1 is SEHNR and CDR2 is FQNEAQ (reference sequence). V lost 4 bases to trimming and J lost 5 bases; unmatched junction nucleotides: 4. This chain's CDR3 is CASSYDRANEKLFF. As DNA, the CDR3 is TGTGCCAGCAGCTATGACAGGGCAAATGAAAAACTGTTTTTT.

The chain uses TRBV7-2 and TRBJ2-3; TRBD2 might be the D (6 bases). The CDR3 consists of 18 residues. Looked up from germline, CDR1 is SGHTA and CDR2 is FQGNSA. Trimming stripped 0 bases from V and 5 bases from J, with 21 bases between. The CDR3 spells CASSLAGPASALGDTQYF. In DNA form, the CDR3 reads TGTGCCAGCAGCTTAGCAGGCCCGGCTAGCGCGCTGGGAGATACGCAGTATTTT.

The rearrangement links TRBV24-1 to TRBJ2-5; a weak D match, TRBD2 (6 bases). Germline V lookup: CDR1 KGHDR, CDR2 SFDVKD. Trimming pared 3 bases from V and 7 bases from J, leaving 17 bases between. The CDR3 contains 15 residues. CDR3 residues: CATSDPRTSGGTQYF. CDR3 bases: TGTGCCACCAGTGATCCTCGGACTTCCGGGGGGACCCAGTACTTC.

V and J are TRBV5-1 and TRBJ2-5, with TRBD1 matching 7 bases. V lost 4 bases to trimming and J lost 5 bases; unmatched junction nucleotides: 14. Germline V lookup: CDR1 SGHRS, CDR2 YFSETQ. The CDR3 totals 16 residues. This CDR3 is CASSRTGGPVKETQYF. In nucleotides, the CDR3 is TGCGCCAGCAGCCGGACAGGCGGACCTGTTAAGGAGACCCAGTACTTC.

The rearrangement joins TRBV5-1 to TRBJ1-4; a weak D match, TRBD1 (5 bases). V shed 0 bases and J shed 8 bases, with 11 bases lying between them. CDR1 is SGHRS, CDR2 YFSETQ, per germline. The CDR3 is 14 amino acids. The CDR3 protein is CASSLGQGNEKLFF. The CDR3 DNA reads as TGCGCCAGCAGCTTGGGGCAGGGAAACGAAAAACTGTTTTTT.

The V call is TRBV6-5, the J call TRBJ2-7, with TRBD2 as a possible D gene (5 bases). Between the trimmed V and J ends, which lost 4 bases and 4 bases, there was a span of 17 bases. Per germline, CDR1 MNHEY and CDR2 SVGAGI. This CDR3 comprises 15 residues. The CDR3 reads CASSSGLIDVYEQYF. For the CDR3, the DNA is TGTGCCAGCAGTTCCGGACTTATTGATGTGTACGAGCAGTACTTC.

This clone was seen a handful of times. This rearrangement joins TRBV19 to TRBJ1-3; perhaps TRBD1 as D (6 bases). With 5 bases removed from V and 0 bases from J, the gap between germline ends came to 17 bases. Germline CDR1 reads LNHDA; CDR2 reads SQIVND (reference sequence). The CDR3 is 17 amino acids. CDR3 region: CASSFPGTSFSGNTIYF. The CDR3 DNA sequence: TGTGCCAGTAGTTTCCCCGGGACATCATTCTCTGGAAACACCATATATTTT.

The genes are TRBV5-1 and TRBJ2-3; 14 nucleotides align to TRBD2. Looked up from germline, CDR1 is SGHRS and CDR2 is YFSETQ. The CDR3 totals 18 residues. V lost 1 base to trimming and J lost 3 bases; unmatched junction nucleotides: 7. CDR3 DNA: TGCGCCAGCAGCTTGAAGGGACTAGCGGGAGAAAGGACAGATACGCAGTATTTT. Translation: CASSLKGLAGERTDTQYF.

The rearrangement uses TRBV7-2 and TRBJ2-2; 7 bases match TRBD2. The junction had 14 bases not matched to a gene; V was cut back by 3 bases and J by 13 bases. CDR3 length equals 15 residues. Per the germline V gene, CDR1 is SGHTA and CDR2 is FQGNSA. This CDR3 reads CASSFRGSLFVRLFF. In DNA, the CDR3 is TGTGCCAGCAGCTTCCGCGGGAGCTTGTTTGTACGGCTGTTTTTT.

About this clone itself: The junction departs from the called germline gene at one end, perhaps through a read error. The chain uses TRBV4-1 and TRBJ1-1; D ambiguous. CDR1 MGHRA and CDR2 YSYEKL come from the germline V gene. The CDR3 spans 15 residues. CDR3 sequence: CASSKEAGLNTEAFF. In DNA, the CDR3 is TGCGCCAGCAGCAAAGAGGCGGGGTTGAACACTGAAGCTTTCTTT.

CDR3 amino acids: CASSLGQGNTEAFF. For the CDR3, the DNA is TGTGCCAGCAGTTTAGGACAGGGGAACACTGAAGCTTTCTTT. The rearrangement uses TRBV27 and TRBJ1-1; 8 bases line up with TRBD1. Germline trimming cut 2 bases from V and 1 base from J; bases unmatched to any gene: 0. This CDR3 region has 14 residues. Germline V gene lookup returns CDR1 MNHEY and CDR2 SMNVEV (reference sequence).

The V call is TRBV4-1, the J call TRBJ2-1; 14 bases are shared with TRBD2. Germline V gene lookup returns CDR1 MGHRA and CDR2 YSYEKL. The length of the CDR3 is 17 residues. V dropped 2 bases and J dropped 10; count of bases not matched to a gene: 10. The CDR3 DNA reads TGCGCCAGCAGCCAAATGTCCGGGACTAGCGGGAGAGGGGAGCAGTTCTTC. It specifies CASSQMSGTSGRGEQFF.

The V and J genes are TRBV20-1 and TRBJ1-3; D unclear. The CDR3 covers 11 residues. CDR1 and CDR2 from the germline V gene are DFQATT and SNEGSKA (reference sequence). Trimming took off 4 bases at V and 4 bases at J, with 5 bases between the two ends. Written as DNA, the CDR3 is TGCAGTGCTAATATAGGAAACACCATATATTTT. Translation gives CSANIGNTIYF.

The chain uses TRBV7-2 and TRBJ2-5, with 7 bases matching TRBD1. The CDR3 covers 15 residues. Germline-derived CDR1 and CDR2 are SGHTA and FQGNSA. The V and J ends lost 5 bases and 2 bases, in that order; junction bases with no gene match: 8. The CDR3 region is CASSPSGQIQETQYF. The CDR3 DNA sequence: TGTGCCAGCAGCCCATCGGGACAGATTCAAGAGACCCAGTACTTC. Based on the CDR3 plus reference TRBV7-2 and TRBJ2-5, the full variable domain is GAGVSQSPSNKVTEKGKDVELRCDPISGHTALYWYRQSLGQGLEFLIYFQGNSAPDKSGLPSDRFSAERTGGSVSTLTIQRTQQEDSAVYLCASSPSGQIQETQYFGPGTRLLVL.

J is TRBJ2-4 and V is TRBV2, with D possibly TRBD2 on 5 matching bases. The germline V and J ends were trimmed by 8 bases and 1 base, with 15 bases remaining between them. Germline lookup yields CDR1 SNHLY and CDR2 FYNNEI. The CDR3 loop spans 15 amino acids. The CDR3 here is CASEGVIGAKNIQYF. The CDR3 DNA sequence: TGTGCCAGCGAGGGTGTAATTGGGGCCAAAAACATTCAGTACTTC.